The next 26 T cell receptor beta chains were all read from a single sample in a study of CD8 T cells in ankylosing spondylitis. General observations from the study: Among TCR beta sequences, a motif of several highly homologous variants appeared characteristic of ankylosing spondylitis blood.

MiXCR, applied by TCRdb to the 5' RACE reads, yields one record per CDR3 protein. The repertoire holds approximately 520,000 distinct CDR3 sequences, 5.3% seen once, with approximately 4% in the top ten. These receptors lack a known antigen. Sequenced: blood, either unsorted or a sorted T cell fraction (not recorded which). Receptor source: a male donor with ankylosing spondylitis.

This clonotype was counted ten times or more. J is TRBJ2-1 and V is TRBV4-3; 11 positions agree with TRBD2. The CDR3 covers 17 residues. V was clipped by 3 bases and J by 2 bases; unmatched bases: 6. Germline CDR1 LGHNA, CDR2 YSLEER. CDR3 in DNA: TGCGCCAGCAGCCAGATACTAGCGGGGGTTGCCTACAATGAGCAGTTCTTC. Translating gives CASSQILAGVAYNEQFF.

Comments on this clonotype: A much larger clone lies one base from this, so it may be a read error. In DNA, the CDR3 is TGTGCCAGCAGCCCTAGCGGTCCGTCCTACGAGCAGTACTTC. This codes for CASSPSGPSYEQYF. The chain combines TRBV7-2 with TRBJ2-7; TRBD2 agrees at 7 bases. CDR3 length: 14 amino acids. In germline, CDR1 is SGHTA, CDR2 FQGNSA. V trimming: 5 bases; J trimming: 1 base; junction bases outside the gene matches: 5.

At least ten counts were recorded for this clonotype. The chain is built from TRBV7-2 and TRBJ2-7, with D uncertain. Germline CDR1 reads SGHTA; CDR2 reads FQGNSA. Between the trimmed V and J ends, which lost 1 base and 2 bases, there was a span of 12 bases. This CDR3 spans 15 amino acids. The DNA for the CDR3 is TGTGCCAGCAGCTTAGGCCACCCCCTTCCCTACGAGCAGTACTTC. It codes for CASSLGHPLPYEQYF.

A few counts support this clonotype. This chain links TRBV7-2 with TRBJ2-1; 9 nucleotides agree with TRBD2. Germline assignment: CDR1 SGHTA and CDR2 FQGNSA. The V gene end was trimmed by 4 bases and the J gene end by 9 bases; junction bases not matched to a gene: 10. This CDR3 has 15 residues. CDR3 DNA sequence: TGTGCCAGCAGCTCGATCGGGACTAGCAATTCTGAGCAGTTCTTC. Translating gives CASSSIGTSNSEQFF.

Many counts were recorded for this clonotype. This rearrangement joins TRBV6-2 or TRBV6-3 to TRBJ1-5; D may be TRBD1 (5 bases). Germline CDR1 and CDR2: MNHEY and SVGEGT. V was trimmed by 2 bases and J by 6 bases, leaving 8 bases between them. The CDR3 has 13 amino acids. CDR3 nucleotides: TGTGCCAGCAGTTACGCAGGGTTTCAGCCCCAGCATTTT. Amino acids: CASSYAGFQPQHF.

V and J are TRBV4-2 and TRBJ2-3, with a possible D match to TRBD2 (5 bases). V shed 4 bases and J shed 0 bases, with 17 bases lying between them. CDR1 is LGHNA and CDR2 is YNFKEQ in the germline V gene. The CDR3 sequence is 17 residues long. CDR3 nucleotides: TGTGCCAGCAGCCGAGGGTTCCAGAGCGGAAGCACAGATACGCAGTATTTT. It yields the protein CASSRGFQSGSTDTQYF.

This clonotype was recorded a few times. The chain recombines TRBV5-1 with TRBJ2-2; D gene unclear. V was pared by 0 bases and J by 3 bases, with 9 bases between. The germline gives CDR1 SGHRS, CDR2 YFSETQ. The CDR3 contains 15 residues. In nucleotides, the CDR3 is TGCGCCAGCAGCTTGGGGCGCCAGTACACCGGGGAGCTGTTTTTT. Its protein product is CASSLGRQYTGELFF.

This clonotype was counted at least ten times. V usage is TRBV7-8 and J usage is TRBJ1-1; unclear D gene. Germline CDR1 SGHVS, CDR2 FQNEAQ. This CDR3 region has 13 residues. Trimming stripped 5 bases from V and 0 bases from J, with 7 bases between. CDR3 in amino acids: CASSREMNTEAFF. CDR3 nucleotide sequence: TGTGCCAGCAGCAGAGAGATGAACACTGAAGCTTTCTTT.

This clonotype was picked up many times. This sequence joins TRBV5-1 and TRBJ2-3; no clear D gene. Trimming pared 4 bases from V and 1 base from J, leaving 16 bases between. CDR3 length: 16 amino acids. Germline CDR1 SGHRS, CDR2 YFSETQ. CDR3 amino acids: CASSRGRVGGTDTQYF. The CDR3 bases are TGCGCCAGCAGCCGAGGACGGGTCGGAGGCACAGATACGCAGTATTTT.

This clonotype was detected ten times or more. J is TRBJ1-1 and V is TRBV28; TRBD1 matches 9 bases. Germline V CDR1 and CDR2: MDHEN, SYDVKM. The CDR3 spans 15 residues. V gave up 4 bases and J gave up 5 bases; unmatched junction bases: 8. Written as DNA, the CDR3 is TGTGCCAGCAGTTACGGGACAGGGTTGGAGACTGAAGCTTTCTTT. Translating gives CASSYGTGLETEAFF.

The table lists this clonotype with a few counts. Here the CDR3 reads CASSRQPGRVREQYF. In DNA, the CDR3 is TGTGCCAGCAGCCGCCAGCCCGGCAGGGTGAGGGAGCAGTACTTC. The rearrangement joins TRBV7-6 to TRBJ2-7; the D gene is possibly TRBD1 (5 bases). With 5 bases removed from V and 7 bases from J, the gap between germline ends came to 21 bases. This CDR3 has 15 amino acids. Germline V gene data show CDR1 as SGHVS and CDR2 as FNYEAQ.

This clonotype was counted at least ten times. This chain joins TRBV7-6 and TRBJ1-2; TRBD1 matches 7 bases. This CDR3 is 14 amino acids long. J was trimmed by 4 bases and V by 5 bases; bases with no gene match: 7. Germline CDR1 reads SGHVS; CDR2 reads FNYEAQ. CDR3 DNA sequence: TGTGCCAGCAGCGTTAGACAGGGTTCCTATGGCTACACCTTC. As protein: CASSVRQGSYGYTF.

The chain couples TRBV18 to TRBJ1-2; 10 bases are a match to TRBD1. Germline V CDR1 and CDR2: KGHSH, LQKENI. This CDR3 is 16 amino acids long. V trimming: 6 bases; J trimming: 3 bases; junction bases outside the gene matches: 10. CDR3 loop: CASSLQTGTGDYGYTF. Here the CDR3 DNA reads TGTGCCAGCTCGCTTCAAACCGGGACAGGGGACTATGGCTACACCTTC.

CDR3 nucleotide sequence: TGTGCCAGCAGCAGGGGAGACGCCCTGACTCTCGAGCAGTACTTC. Translating it yields CASSRGDALTLEQYF. The chain carries TRBV7-2 and TRBJ2-7; D possibly uses TRBD1 or TRBD2 (5 bases each). This CDR3 is 15 amino acids long. The V gene lost 5 bases and the J gene lost 6 bases, with 20 bases spanning the gap. Germline V gives CDR1 SGHTA, CDR2 FQGNSA.

The table lists this clonotype with many counts. The gene calls are TRBV12-3 or TRBV12-4 and TRBJ2-7; 10 positions match TRBD2. This CDR3 comprises 14 residues. Trimming cost V 5 bases and J 7 bases; bases outside gene matches: 8. The CDR3 nucleotides read TGTGCCAGCAGTCCAACGGGACTAGCGATTGAGCAGTACTTC. This codes for CASSPTGLAIEQYF.

Turning to this clonotype: A clone one base away is much larger, so this may be a read error. The chain uses TRBV5-1 and TRBJ2-3, with 7 bases fitting TRBD1. The germline V gene encodes CDR1 SGHRS and CDR2 YFSETQ. This CDR3 spans 13 amino acids. The CDR3 DNA reads as TGCACCAGCAGCATCCGGGACAGAGATACGCAGTATTTT. This encodes CTSSIRDRDTQYF.

Many counts were recorded for this clonotype. The rearrangement uses TRBV20-1 and TRBJ2-7, with D tentatively TRBD1 or TRBD2 (5 bases each). The CDR3 has 13 residues. Germline-derived CDR1 and CDR2 are DFQATT and SNEGSKA (reference sequence). V lost 5 bases to trimming and J lost 2 bases, with 13 bases between them. The CDR3 loop is CSALGTDPYEQYF. DNA for the CDR3: TGCAGTGCTTTAGGGACCGATCCCTACGAGCAGTACTTC.

This clonotype was seen more than once but under ten times. The chain couples TRBV19 to TRBJ1-5; tentative D call: TRBD1 (5 bases). This CDR3 is built from 14 residues. Germline V CDR1 and CDR2: LNHDA, SQIVND (reference sequence). The ends were cut back, 3 bases at V and 2 bases at J, with 8 bases in the middle. Here the CDR3 reads CASSILQGNQPQHF. CDR3 DNA: TGTGCCAGTAGTATCCTACAGGGCAATCAGCCCCAGCATTTT.

This clonotype was detected ten times or more. J is TRBJ1-6 and V is TRBV7-2, with 9 bases fitting TRBD1. J was trimmed by 7 bases and V by 3 bases; bases with no gene match: 4. The germline V gene encodes CDR1 SGHTA and CDR2 FQGNSA. This CDR3 comprises 15 residues. CDR3 nucleotide sequence: TGTGCCAGCAGCTTCGCCGGGACAGGGAATTCACCCCTCCACTTT. Protein: CASSFAGTGNSPLHF.

This clonotype came up many times. The chain joins TRBV20-1 to TRBJ2-1, with D perhaps TRBD1 or TRBD2 (5 bases each). The CDR3 consists of 17 residues. The germline V gene has CDR1 DFQATT and CDR2 SNEGSKA (reference sequence). Trimming pared 0 bases from V and 5 bases from J, leaving 20 bases between. CDR3 amino acids: CSARDIKGLAKDNEQFF. CDR3 DNA sequence: TGCAGTGCTAGAGATATTAAGGGGCTAGCCAAAGACAATGAGCAGTTCTTC.

In this sample, this clonotype turned up many times. The chain combines TRBV7-9 with TRBJ1-2; D is perhaps TRBD1 (6 bases). Deletions cut 4 bases from V and 11 bases from J, with 11 bases between. The germline V gene encodes CDR1 SEHNR and CDR2 FQNEAQ (reference sequence). The CDR3 spans 11 residues. CDR3 protein: CASSSWQGYTF. As DNA, the CDR3 is TGTGCCAGCAGCTCCTGGCAGGGGTACACCTTC.

J is TRBJ2-7 and V is TRBV7-6; D remains ambiguous. Between the trimmed V and J ends, which lost 0 bases and 9 bases, there was a span of 12 bases. The CDR3 has 13 amino acids. The germline CDR1 and CDR2 sequences are SGHVS and FNYEAQ. The CDR3 sequence is CASSLAVSRAQYF. The DNA of the CDR3 is TGTGCCAGCAGCTTAGCAGTGTCCCGGGCGCAGTACTTC.

In regard to this clonotype: A junction boundary mismatches the germline segment, possibly from a read error. This chain joins TRBV7-2 and TRBJ2-3; 9 bases match TRBD1. CDR1 and CDR2 from the germline V gene are SGHTA and FQGNSA. This CDR3 contains 15 residues. Written as DNA, the CDR3 is TGTGCCAGCCGCTTACGGACAGGGGGCACAGATACGCAGTATTTT. This gives the protein CASRLRTGGTDTQYF.

This clonotype was seen at least ten times. The chain recombines TRBV27 with TRBJ1-1; no definite D call. The length of the CDR3 is 12 residues. Germline loops: CDR1 MNHEY, CDR2 SMNVEV (reference sequence). The ends were cut back, 4 bases at V and 7 bases at J, with 10 bases in the middle. The CDR3 is CASSSLDGEAFF. The DNA of the CDR3 is TGTGCCAGCAGTTCATTAGATGGTGAAGCTTTCTTT.

This clonotype was detected many times. V gene TRBV20-1 combines with J gene TRBJ2-7, with a tentative D call TRBD2 (5 bases). The CDR3 runs to 13 residues. Trimming pared 5 bases from V and 1 base from J, leaving 12 bases between. CDR1 is DFQATT, CDR2 SNEGSKA, per germline (reference sequence). Here the CDR3 DNA reads TGCAGTGCTTCCCGGACTCTTTCCTACGAGCAGTACTTC. Translated, it gives CSASRTLSYEQYF.

V gene TRBV7-2 combines with J gene TRBJ2-7; no clear D. In germline, CDR1 is SGHTA, CDR2 FQGNSA. With 3 bases removed from V and 6 bases from J, the gap between germline ends came to 15 bases. The CDR3 totals 14 residues. CDR3 sequence (DNA): TGTGCCAGCAGCTTTACTTTGGGCCCAGCCGAGCAGTACTTC. It is translated as CASSFTLGPAEQYF.